Only one count was recorded for the clone carrying this TCR beta chain. Antigen unknown. CD4+ cells underwent separation, giving CD45RA+ naive and CD45RA-negative memory subsets. This CDR3 has 14 residues. Trimming took 6 bases from V and 2 from J, leaving 14 bases between them. The germline gives CDR1 MNHNY, CDR2 SVGAGI (reference sequence). These data are taken from a study of shared clonotypes between healthy human individuals. TCRdb's table, derived via immunoSEQ multiplex PCR, lists solely in-frame clones and lacks some. The table records about a million clones, about 74% of them present only once. Study-level findings and limits: Sequencing depth was a factor that was expected to affect clonotype sharing among donors. Some naive CD4 clonotypes, 5% to 5.5%, turned up in common across several donors.

The receptor's source is a man aged 18 to 29 in good health. Sequenced sample: memory CD4+ T cells sorted from blood. The subset was: CD45RA-negative fraction. The V gene is TRBV6-6, the J gene TRBJ2-7; D unresolved. CDR3 residues: CASRDQPSAYEQYF. As DNA, the CDR3 is TGTGCCAGCAGGGATCAACCGTCGGCCTACGAGCAGTACTTC.